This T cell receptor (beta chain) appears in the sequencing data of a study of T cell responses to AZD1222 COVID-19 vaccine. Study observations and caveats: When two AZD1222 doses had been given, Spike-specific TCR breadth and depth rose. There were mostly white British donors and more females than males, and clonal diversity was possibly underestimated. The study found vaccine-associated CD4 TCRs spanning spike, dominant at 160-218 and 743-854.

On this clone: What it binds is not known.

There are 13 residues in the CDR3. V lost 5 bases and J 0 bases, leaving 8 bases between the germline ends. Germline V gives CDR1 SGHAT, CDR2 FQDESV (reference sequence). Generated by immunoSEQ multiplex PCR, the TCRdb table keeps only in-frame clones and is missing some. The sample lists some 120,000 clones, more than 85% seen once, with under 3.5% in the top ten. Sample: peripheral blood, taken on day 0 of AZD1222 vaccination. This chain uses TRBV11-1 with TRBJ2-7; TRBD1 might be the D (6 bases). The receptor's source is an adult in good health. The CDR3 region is CASSRGGSYEQYF. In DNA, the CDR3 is TGTGCCAGCAGCCGAGGGGGCTCCTACGAGCAGTACTTC. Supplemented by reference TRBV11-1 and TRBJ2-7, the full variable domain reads EAEVAQSPRYKITEKSQAVAFWCDPISGHATLYWYRQILGQGPELLVQFQDESVVDDSQLPKDRFSAERLKGVDSTLKIQPAELGDSAMYLCASSRGGSYEQYFGPGTRLTVT.